This TCR beta chain derives from a study of blood T cell repertoires in COVID-19 (dated by TCRdb to the early 2020s). Background on the whole study: Collaborator samples came from the United States, Italy and Spain and covered acute and convalescent phases of COVID-19. The prospective study material was composed of cDNA or gDNA derived from T cells, B-cell-depleted T cells, or PBMCs. Subjects who had been exposed to COVID-19, were actively infected with it, or had recovered from it provided the deeply sampled blood TCRbeta repertoires that made up the dataset. The repertoires were released in a freely available public database meant as a resource for research on the immune response to SARS-CoV-2. The samples were drawn from two sources: the first 160 participants of the ongoing ImmuneRACE study, and approximately 1,300 subjects contributed by 6 global collaborators. The sample metadata nearly always contained a de-identified subject ID, COVID-19 status, age in years and sex. Where available, HLA class I and class II types were taken from metadata supplied by the sample provider and were not determined by assay-based typing.

Worth noting for this clone: This clone's antigen is unknown. One base away there is no much larger clone; base qualities are not given.

TCRbeta CDR3 regions were amplified from genomic DNA by means of the immunoSEQ Assay, a bias-controlled multiplex PCR. Per the authors' processing: Within the assay, amplification of reference gene primers was used to estimate how many nucleated cells each sample contained. To quantify the absolute abundance of each unique TCRbeta CDR3 rearrangement, sequence reads were collapsed and filtered. For each sample, productive Simpson clonality was calculated as the square root of Simpson's diversity index over productive rearrangements. TCRdb retrieved this table from immuneACCESS and kept in-frame rearrangements only. Not all clones are present; in checked studies, unresolved V genes account for under half, and no reason is known for the remainder. V and J calls and clone size are given by that table; D and trimming were obtained from the DNA. The sample records about 33,000 clones, 70% to 85% of which are singletons. The ten biggest clones cover 13% of the sample.

On the study overall, not on this receptor specifically: How much clinical and demographic metadata was included differed by source and by participant, and the metadata was provided uncurated.

The trim is 0 bases for V and 1 base for J, with a gap of 16 bases between the germline ends. Including cysteine and phenylalanine, the CDR3 has 17 amino acids. The entry retains the CDR3 DNA only, 51 bases that are in frame from base 1. For CDR1 and CDR2, the germline V gene (reference sequence) lists LNHNV and YYDKDF. Collaborating institutions collected whole blood in K2EDTA tubes following their own protocols. For TCRbeta analysis, collaborator samples were shipped as frozen whole blood, as isolated PBMCs, or as DNA extracted from either sample type. Recombination connected TRBV15 to TRBJ2-7; TRBD1 could be the D gene, as 5 bases match. The sample consisted of peripheral blood. The receptor's source is a human donor in a cohort sampled during active COVID-19. The nucleotides are TGTGCCACCAGCAGAGATCACATTGCAGGGCGTTCCTACGAGCAGTACTTC. Its product reads: CATSRDHIAGRSYEQYF.